The sequence of this T cell receptor beta chain was determined in a study of PD-1 blockade in classical Hodgkin lymphoma. Clones were sequenced by immunoSEQ multiplex PCR, and TCRdb holds only the in-frame ones, with some missing. Of about 9,700 clones listed, around 75% were seen once; the top ten hold about 4.5%. Points from the study as a whole: Researchers reported that CD4+ TCR diversity, though not CD8+, rose significantly by C4D1.

Documented time point: cycle 4 day 1 (C4D1), after less than 7 weeks of nivolumab. Each patient experienced a relapse that followed autologous stem cell transplantation, and brentuximab vedotin exposure varied. Investigators isolated CD4+ T cells from thawed PBMCs through magnetic negative selection. Concerning this clone itself: Its cognate antigen is unknown.

Per germline, CDR1 SNHLY and CDR2 FYNNEI. The CDR3 is 15 amino acids. Trimming took off 5 bases at V and 2 bases at J, with 13 bases between the two ends. The TCR originated in a human donor with classical Hodgkin lymphoma. This specimen consisted of CD4+ T cells from blood, obtained before the fourth cycle of nivolumab. This chain connects TRBV2 to TRBJ1-3; no clear D. The CDR3 DNA is TGTGCCAGCAGTCCGGGCCTGTCCCCTGGAAACACCATATATTTT. Its translation is CASSPGLSPGNTIYF.